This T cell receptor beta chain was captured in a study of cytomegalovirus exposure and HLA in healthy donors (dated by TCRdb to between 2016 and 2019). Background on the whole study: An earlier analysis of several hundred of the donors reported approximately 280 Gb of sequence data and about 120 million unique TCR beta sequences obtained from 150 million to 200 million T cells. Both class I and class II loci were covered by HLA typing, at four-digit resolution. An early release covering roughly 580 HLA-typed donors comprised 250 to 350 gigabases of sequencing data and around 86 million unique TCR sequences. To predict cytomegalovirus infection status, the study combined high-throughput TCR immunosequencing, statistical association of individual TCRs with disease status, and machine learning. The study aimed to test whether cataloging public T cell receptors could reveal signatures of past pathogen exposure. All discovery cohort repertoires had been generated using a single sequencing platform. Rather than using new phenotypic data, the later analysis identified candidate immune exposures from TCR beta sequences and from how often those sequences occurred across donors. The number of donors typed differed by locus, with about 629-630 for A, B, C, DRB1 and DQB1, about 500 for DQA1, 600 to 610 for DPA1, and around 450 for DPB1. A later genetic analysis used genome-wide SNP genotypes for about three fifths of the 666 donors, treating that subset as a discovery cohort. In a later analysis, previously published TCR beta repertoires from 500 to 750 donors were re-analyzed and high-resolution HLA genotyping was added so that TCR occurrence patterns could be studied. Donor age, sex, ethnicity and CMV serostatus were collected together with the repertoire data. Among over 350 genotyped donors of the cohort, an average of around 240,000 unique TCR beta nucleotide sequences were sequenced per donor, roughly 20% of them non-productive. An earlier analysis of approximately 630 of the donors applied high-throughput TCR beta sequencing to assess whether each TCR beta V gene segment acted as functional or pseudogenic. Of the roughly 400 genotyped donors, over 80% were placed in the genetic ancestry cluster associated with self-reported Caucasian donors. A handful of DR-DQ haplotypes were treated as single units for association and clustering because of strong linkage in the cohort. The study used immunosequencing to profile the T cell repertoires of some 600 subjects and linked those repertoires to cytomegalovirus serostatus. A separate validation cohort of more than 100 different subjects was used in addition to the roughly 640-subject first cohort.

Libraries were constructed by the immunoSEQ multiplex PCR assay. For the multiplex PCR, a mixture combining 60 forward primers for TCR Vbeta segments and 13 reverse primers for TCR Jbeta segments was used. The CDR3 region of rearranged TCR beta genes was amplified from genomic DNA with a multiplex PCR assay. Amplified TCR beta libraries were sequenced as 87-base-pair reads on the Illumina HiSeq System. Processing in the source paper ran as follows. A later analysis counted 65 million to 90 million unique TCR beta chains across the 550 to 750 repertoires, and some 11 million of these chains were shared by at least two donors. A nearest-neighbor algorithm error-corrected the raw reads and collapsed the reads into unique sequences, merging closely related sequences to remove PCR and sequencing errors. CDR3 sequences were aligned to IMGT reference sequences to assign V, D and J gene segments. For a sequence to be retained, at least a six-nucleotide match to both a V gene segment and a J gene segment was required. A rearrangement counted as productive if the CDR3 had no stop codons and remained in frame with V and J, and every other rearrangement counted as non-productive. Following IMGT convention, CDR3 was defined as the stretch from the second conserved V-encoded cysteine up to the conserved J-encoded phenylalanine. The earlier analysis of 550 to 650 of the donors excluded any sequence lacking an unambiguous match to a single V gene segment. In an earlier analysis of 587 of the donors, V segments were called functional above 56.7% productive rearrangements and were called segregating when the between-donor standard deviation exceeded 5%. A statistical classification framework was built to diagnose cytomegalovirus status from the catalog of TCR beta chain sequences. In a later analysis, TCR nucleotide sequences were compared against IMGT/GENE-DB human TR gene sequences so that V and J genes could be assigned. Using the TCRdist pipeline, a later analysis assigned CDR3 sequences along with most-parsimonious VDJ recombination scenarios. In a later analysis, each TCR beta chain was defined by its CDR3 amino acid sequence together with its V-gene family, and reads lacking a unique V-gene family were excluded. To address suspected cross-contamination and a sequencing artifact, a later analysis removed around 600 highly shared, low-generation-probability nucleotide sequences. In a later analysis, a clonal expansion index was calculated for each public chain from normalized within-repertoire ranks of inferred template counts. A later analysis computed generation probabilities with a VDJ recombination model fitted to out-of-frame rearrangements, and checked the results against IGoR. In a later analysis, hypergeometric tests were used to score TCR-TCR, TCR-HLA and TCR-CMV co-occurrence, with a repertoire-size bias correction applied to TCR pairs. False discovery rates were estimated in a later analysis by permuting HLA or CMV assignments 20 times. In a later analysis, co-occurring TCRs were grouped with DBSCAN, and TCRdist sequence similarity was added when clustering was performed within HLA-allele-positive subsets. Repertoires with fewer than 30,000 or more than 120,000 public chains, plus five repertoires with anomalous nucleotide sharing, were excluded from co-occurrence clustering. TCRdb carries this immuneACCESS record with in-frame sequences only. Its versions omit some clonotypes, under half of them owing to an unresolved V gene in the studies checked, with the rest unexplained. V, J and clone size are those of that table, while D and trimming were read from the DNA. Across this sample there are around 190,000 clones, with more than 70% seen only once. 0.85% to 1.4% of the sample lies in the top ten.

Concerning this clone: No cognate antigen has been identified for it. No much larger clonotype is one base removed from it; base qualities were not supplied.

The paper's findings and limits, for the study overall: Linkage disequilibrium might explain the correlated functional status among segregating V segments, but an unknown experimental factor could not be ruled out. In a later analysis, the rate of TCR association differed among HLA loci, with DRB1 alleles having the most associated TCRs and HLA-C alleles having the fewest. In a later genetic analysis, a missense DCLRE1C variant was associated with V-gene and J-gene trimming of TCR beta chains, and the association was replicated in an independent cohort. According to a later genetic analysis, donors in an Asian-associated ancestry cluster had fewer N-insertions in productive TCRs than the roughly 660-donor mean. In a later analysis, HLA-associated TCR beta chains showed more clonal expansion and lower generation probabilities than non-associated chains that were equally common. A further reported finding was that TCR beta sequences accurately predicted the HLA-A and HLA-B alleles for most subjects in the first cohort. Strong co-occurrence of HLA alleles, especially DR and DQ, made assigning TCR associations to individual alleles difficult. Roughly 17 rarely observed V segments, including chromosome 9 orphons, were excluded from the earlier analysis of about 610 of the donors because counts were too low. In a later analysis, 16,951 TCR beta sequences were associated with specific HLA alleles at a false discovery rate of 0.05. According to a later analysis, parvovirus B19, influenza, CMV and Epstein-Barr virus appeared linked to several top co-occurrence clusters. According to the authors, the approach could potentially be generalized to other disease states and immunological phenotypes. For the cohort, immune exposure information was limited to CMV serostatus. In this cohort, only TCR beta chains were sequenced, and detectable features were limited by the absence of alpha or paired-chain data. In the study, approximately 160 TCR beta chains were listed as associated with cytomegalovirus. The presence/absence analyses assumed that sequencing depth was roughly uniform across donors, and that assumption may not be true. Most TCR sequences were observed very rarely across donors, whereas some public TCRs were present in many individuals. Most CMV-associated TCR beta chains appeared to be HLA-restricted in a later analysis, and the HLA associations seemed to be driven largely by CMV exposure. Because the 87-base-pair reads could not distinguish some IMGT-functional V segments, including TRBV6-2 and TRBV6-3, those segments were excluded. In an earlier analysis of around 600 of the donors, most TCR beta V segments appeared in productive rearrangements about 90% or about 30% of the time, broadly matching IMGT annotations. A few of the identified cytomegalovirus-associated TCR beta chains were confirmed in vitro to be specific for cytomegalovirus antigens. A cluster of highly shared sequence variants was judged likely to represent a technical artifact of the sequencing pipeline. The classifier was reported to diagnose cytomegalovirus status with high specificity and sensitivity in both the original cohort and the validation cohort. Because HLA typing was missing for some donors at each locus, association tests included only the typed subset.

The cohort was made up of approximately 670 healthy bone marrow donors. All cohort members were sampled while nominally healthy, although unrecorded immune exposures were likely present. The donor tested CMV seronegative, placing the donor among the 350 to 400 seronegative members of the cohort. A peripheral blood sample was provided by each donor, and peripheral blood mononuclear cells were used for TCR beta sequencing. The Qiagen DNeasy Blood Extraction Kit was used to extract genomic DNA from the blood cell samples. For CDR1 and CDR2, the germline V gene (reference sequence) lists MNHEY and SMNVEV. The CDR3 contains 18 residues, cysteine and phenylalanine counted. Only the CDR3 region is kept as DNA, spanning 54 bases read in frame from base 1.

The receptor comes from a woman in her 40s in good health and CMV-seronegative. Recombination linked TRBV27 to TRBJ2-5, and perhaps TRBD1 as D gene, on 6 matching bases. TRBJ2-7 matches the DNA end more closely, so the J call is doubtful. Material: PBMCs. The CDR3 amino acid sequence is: CASSLSRLGQPVGYEQYF. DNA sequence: TGTGCCAGCAGTTTATCCCGCCTAGGACAGCCAGTAGGCTACGAGCAGTACTTC.